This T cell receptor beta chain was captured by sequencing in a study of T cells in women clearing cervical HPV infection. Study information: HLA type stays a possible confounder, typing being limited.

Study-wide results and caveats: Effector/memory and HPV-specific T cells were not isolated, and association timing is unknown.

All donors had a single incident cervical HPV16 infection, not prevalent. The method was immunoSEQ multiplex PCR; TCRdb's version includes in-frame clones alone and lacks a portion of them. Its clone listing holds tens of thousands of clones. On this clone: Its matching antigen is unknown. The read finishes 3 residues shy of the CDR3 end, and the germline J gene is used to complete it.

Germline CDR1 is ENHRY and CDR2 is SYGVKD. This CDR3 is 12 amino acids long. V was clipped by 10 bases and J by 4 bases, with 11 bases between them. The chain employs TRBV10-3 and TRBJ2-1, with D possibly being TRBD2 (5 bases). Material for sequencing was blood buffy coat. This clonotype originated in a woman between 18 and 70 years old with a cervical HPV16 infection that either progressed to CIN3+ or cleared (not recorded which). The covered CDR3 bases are TGTGCCACCGAGTCGGGGTACAATGAG. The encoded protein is CATESGYNE. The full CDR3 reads CATESGYNEQFF.